This T cell receptor beta chain was identified in a study of cytomegalovirus exposure and HLA in healthy donors. The sample holds a few counts of this clone. V shed 1 base, J shed 3 bases, and the junction held 10 bases outside the gene matches. The CDR3 spans 17 residues. Germline V lookup: CDR1 MGHRA, CDR2 YSYEKL. The PCR employed 60 Vbeta primers together with 13 Jbeta primers. The assay was immunoSEQ multiplex PCR, and TCRdb's table has in-frame clones only and misses some. The table records just over 200,000 clones, about 81% of them present only once. The gene calls are TRBV4-1 and TRBJ2-3, with 7 nucleotides matching TRBD2. The specimen sequenced was PBMCs. The source is a woman aged 40 to 49 in good health and CMV-seronegative. CDR3 loop: CASSQARGGSGTDTQYF. The CDR3 coding sequence is TGCGCCAGCAGCCAAGCCCGAGGCGGGAGCGGGACAGATACGCAGTATTTT.